The TCR beta chain under discussion was sequenced for a study of cytomegalovirus exposure and HLA in healthy donors. The CDR3 extends over 18 amino acids. Trimming cost V 5 bases and J 0 bases, with 22 bases left between them. Germline-derived CDR1 and CDR2 are SGHTA and FQGNSA. Study observations and caveats: Confirmation was obtained in vitro that a few CMV-associated chains are specific for CMV antigens.

Primers for the PCR totalled 60 Vbeta and 13 Jbeta. This table comes from immunoSEQ multiplex PCR, and its TCRdb copy is limited to in-frame clones, with some not included. The sample yields more than 95,000 clones, around three quarters seen once. Concerning this clone: Its specificity is not known.

Sample: PBMCs. The sequence derives from a woman in her 50s in good health and CMV-seronegative. The chain combines TRBV7-2 with TRBJ1-2; unclear D gene. The CDR3 DNA sequence: TGTGCCAGCAGCGCTGCCCCTTACTCCCCCCGATCTAACTATGGCTACACCTTC. This gives the protein CASSAAPYSPRSNYGYTF.